These T cell receptor beta chains were read from a single sample in a study of CD8+ T cells in alopecia areata. Sequencing was performed with immunoSEQ multiplex PCR; in TCRdb, only in-frame clones are kept and a portion is missing. The repertoire includes a few hundred thousand clones, under 80% of them detected once, and around 1.2% sits in the top ten. The source material was CD4+ T cells sorted from blood, sampled at week 0. The receptor set was obtained from a human donor with alopecia areata. The CDR3 runs from the conserved cysteine through the conserved F or W. Fields, in order: V gene, D gene, clone size, J gene, CDR3 DNA, CDR3 protein. A D gene is named only where the DNA matches it firmly. Some rows have no size entry. The others give once, few or many, or a class for an expanded clone.

V: TRBV5-1
D: TRBD1
size: .
J: TRBJ1-4
DNA: TGCGCCAGCAGCTTGCAGACAGGGCGGGAAAAACTGTTTTTT
CDR3: CASSLQTGREKLFF

V: TRBV10-3
D: .
size: .
J: TRBJ2-7
DNA: TGTGCCATCAGTGTTGGGGGGAACTCCTACGAGCAGTACTTC
CDR3: CAISVGGNSYEQYF

V: TRBV11-2
D: .
size: .
J: TRBJ2-7
DNA: TGTGCCAGCAGCTTAGGCCGAGGAGGGAAAAAGGGTGGCGAGCAGTACTTC
CDR3: CASSLGRGGKKGGEQYF

V: TRBV18
D: .
size: .
J: TRBJ2-3
DNA: TGTGCCAGCTCACCACCGTCAAATGCAGATACGCAGTATTTT
CDR3: CASSPPSNADTQYF

V: TRBV30
D: .
size: .
J: TRBJ2-7
DNA: TGTGCCTGGAGTGTACCGCCCGGCTCCTACGAGCAGTACTTC
CDR3: CAWSVPPGSYEQYF

V: TRBV10-3
D: .
size: once
J: TRBJ1-2
DNA: TGTGCCATCAGTGAGTCTTCAAACTATGGCTACACCTTC
CDR3: CAISESSNYGYTF

V: TRBV7-3
D: .
size: .
J: TRBJ2-6
DNA: TGTGCCAGCAGCCCCGGGTACGGGGCCAACGTCCTGACTTTC
CDR3: CASSPGYGANVLTF

V: TRBV9
D: .
size: .
J: TRBJ2-3
DNA: TGTGCCAGCAGCGTCTCCAGGGCGGTAGATACGCAGTATTTT
CDR3: CASSVSRAVDTQYF

V: TRBV18
D: TRBD1
size: .
J: TRBJ1-2
DNA: TGTGCCAGCTCACCCGGACAGGGGGGCCATGGCTACACCTTC
CDR3: CASSPGQGGHGYTF

V: TRBV29-1
D: .
size: .
J: TRBJ2-3
DNA: TGCAGCGTTGGGGGGCGTCCAGATACGCAGTATTTT
CDR3: CSVGGRPDTQYF

V: TRBV7-9
D: .
size: few
J: TRBJ1-6
DNA: TGTGCCAGCAGCCCCTCTTTTGAACCCCTCCACTTT
CDR3: CASSPSFEPLHF

V: TRBV2
D: TRBD1
size: .
J: TRBJ1-2
DNA: TGTGCCACCCACCGGGACAGGGTAGGAGGCTACACCTTC
CDR3: CATHRDRVGGYTF

V: TRBV29-1
D: .
size: .
J: TRBJ1-2
DNA: TGCAGCGCTGGGGAGGGGTATGGCTACACCTTC
CDR3: CSAGEGYGYTF

V: TRBV7-2
D: TRBD2
size: once
J: TRBJ2-3
DNA: TGTGCCAGCAGCCCGGGGGGGAGCACAGATACGCAGTATTTT
CDR3: CASSPGGSTDTQYF

V: TRBV5-1
D: .
size: few
J: TRBJ2-1
DNA: TGCGCCAGCAGCCGAACTGAACCAAGCTCCTACAATGAGCAGTTCTTC
CDR3: CASSRTEPSSYNEQFF

V: TRBV4-3
D: .
size: few
J: TRBJ2-7
DNA: TGCGCCAGCAGCCAAGGACGCCTTAGGGACTACGAGCAGTACTTC
CDR3: CASSQGRLRDYEQYF

V: TRBV2
D: TRBD2
size: few
J: TRBJ2-3
DNA: TGTGCCAGCAGAGCGGGACTAGCGGGGTGGGCCACAGATACGCAGTATTTT
CDR3: CASRAGLAGWATDTQYF

V: TRBV9
D: .
size: .
J: TRBJ1-4
DNA: TGTGCCAGCAGCGTACAGGGGTTGAGCGAAAAACTGTTTTTT
CDR3: CASSVQGLSEKLFF

V: TRBV29-1
D: .
size: .
J: TRBJ1-1
DNA: TGCAGCGTTGAAAAGGGGACGACTGAAGCTTTCTTT
CDR3: CSVEKGTTEAFF

V: TRBV15
D: .
size: .
J: TRBJ2-5
DNA: TGTGCCACCAGCAGACCGGGGGACCAAGAGACCCAGTACTTC
CDR3: CATSRPGDQETQYF

V: TRBV6-5
D: .
size: .
J: TRBJ1-6
DNA: TGTGCCAGCAGCCCACAGGTGGACGGTTCACCCCTCCACTTT
CDR3: CASSPQVDGSPLHF

V: TRBV29-1
D: TRBD1
size: .
J: TRBJ2-7
DNA: TGCAGCGTTTCCATCGTCGGGACAGGGTTCGGCGAGCAGTACTTC
CDR3: CSVSIVGTGFGEQYF

V: TRBV10-2
D: .
size: .
J: TRBJ1-2
DNA: TGCGCCATAGGACAGAACAACTATGGCTACACCTTC
CDR3: CAIGQNNYGYTF

V: TRBV6-5
D: TRBD1
size: .
J: TRBJ2-7
DNA: TGTGCCAGCAGTTACCCGGGACAGCCTAAGGAGCAGTACTTC
CDR3: CASSYPGQPKEQYF

V: TRBV4-1
D: .
size: .
J: TRBJ1-6
DNA: TGCGCCAGCAGCCACCTAGCCCCCCGGAGGAAAAATTCACCCCTCCACTTT
CDR3: CASSHLAPRRKNSPLHF

V: TRBV18
D: .
size: once
J: TRBJ2-3
DNA: TGTGCCAGCTCACCGGACGATACGCAGTATTTT
CDR3: CASSPDDTQYF

V: TRBV30
D: .
size: .
J: TRBJ1-2
DNA: TGTGCCTGGGGTAACTATGGCTACACCTTC
CDR3: CAWGNYGYTF

V: TRBV5-1
D: .
size: .
J: TRBJ2-7
DNA: TGCGCCAGCAGCTCCGACAGTTCCTACGAGCAGTACTTC
CDR3: CASSSDSSYEQYF

V: TRBV7-9
D: .
size: .
J: TRBJ2-2
DNA: TGTGCCAGCAGTCCCGGGGAGCTGTTTTTT
CDR3: CASSPGELFF

V: TRBV7-2
D: .
size: few
J: TRBJ2-1
DNA: TGTGCCAGCAGCGGATGGACAGCTTACAATGAGCAGTTCTTC
CDR3: CASSGWTAYNEQFF

V: TRBV30
D: .
size: .
J: TRBJ2-3
DNA: TGTGCCTGGAGTGGTGTTACGCAGTATTTT
CDR3: CAWSGVTQYF

V: TRBV29-1
D: .
size: .
J: TRBJ2-2
DNA: TGCAGCGTTCAAGCCTCGCATGGCATGGGGGGGGAGCTGTTTTTT
CDR3: CSVQASHGMGGELFF

V: TRBV29-1
D: TRBD2
size: .
J: TRBJ2-3
DNA: TGCAGCGTTGAAGGGGGGGGAAGCACAGATACGCAGTATTTT
CDR3: CSVEGGGSTDTQYF

V: TRBV15
D: .
size: .
J: TRBJ2-5
DNA: TGTGCCACCAGCAGAGATTTTCGGGGGAGTCAAGAGACCCAGTACTTC
CDR3: CATSRDFRGSQETQYF

V: TRBV5-4
D: TRBD1
size: .
J: TRBJ2-1
DNA: TGTGCCAGCAGCAAGACAGGGGACTCCAATGAGCAGTTCTTC
CDR3: CASSKTGDSNEQFF

V: TRBV5-4
D: TRBD1
size: .
J: TRBJ1-4
DNA: TGTGCCAGCAGCTCGCCGGGACAGCCGGAAAAACTGTTTTTT
CDR3: CASSSPGQPEKLFF

V: TRBV2
D: .
size: .
J: TRBJ2-1
DNA: TGTGCCAGCAGTGAATTGCGGGGGCCCTCGAGCTCCTACAATGAGCAGTTCTTC
CDR3: CASSELRGPSSSYNEQFF

V: TRBV4-1
D: TRBD1
size: .
J: TRBJ1-2
DNA: TGCGCCAGCAGCCCGGCCGGACAGGGGGGAAGGGGCGGCTACACCTTC
CDR3: CASSPAGQGGRGGYTF

V: TRBV25-1
D: .
size: .
J: TRBJ2-7
DNA: TGTGCCAGTAGGGACCCCGGCTCCTACGAGCAGTACTTC
CDR3: CASRDPGSYEQYF

V: TRBV29-1
D: .
size: once
J: TRBJ1-1
DNA: TGCAGCGCAATACCCCCGGGTGCGAACACTGAAGCTTTCTTT
CDR3: CSAIPPGANTEAFF

V: TRBV29-1
D: .
size: .
J: TRBJ1-1
DNA: TGCAGCGTTGAAGGACGGGGGACGTTTGAAGCTTTCTTT
CDR3: CSVEGRGTFEAFF

V: TRBV10-3
D: TRBD2
size: few
J: TRBJ2-5
DNA: TGTGCCATCAGTGAGCCAAAGGTCGGACTAGCGGGGAGAGAGACCCAGTACTTC
CDR3: CAISEPKVGLAGRETQYF

V: TRBV29-1
D: .
size: .
J: TRBJ2-3
DNA: TGCAGCGTCAAGGGTAGCGTACGAACAGATACGCAGTATTTT
CDR3: CSVKGSVRTDTQYF

V: TRBV6-6
D: .
size: .
J: TRBJ1-6
DNA: TGTGCCAGCAGTTACCAGGGTGTCAATTCACCCCTCCACTTT
CDR3: CASSYQGVNSPLHF

V: TRBV30
D: .
size: .
J: TRBJ2-1
DNA: TGTGCCTGGAGCGAGGACAGCTACAATGAGCAGTTCTTC
CDR3: CAWSEDSYNEQFF

V: TRBV30
D: TRBD1
size: .
J: TRBJ2-3
DNA: TGTGCCTGGAGACTGGGACAGGGGGATACGCAGTATTTT
CDR3: CAWRLGQGDTQYF

V: TRBV29-1
D: .
size: .
J: TRBJ1-1
DNA: TGCAGCGCCCTTACAGGGATTGAAGCTTTCTTT
CDR3: CSALTGIEAFF